This TCR beta chain was recorded in a study of T cells in localized non-small cell lung cancer. On this clone itself: Its antigen is unknown.

The data were produced by immunoSEQ multiplex PCR, yet TCRdb's version contains in-frame clones alone and is incomplete. In the table there are 5,000 to 6,500 clones, around 80% of which are singletons. The CDR3 has 14 residues. Germline values: CDR1 SQVTM, CDR2 ANQGSEA. The V end was cut by 1 base, the J end by 0 bases, with 6 bases between. Study results and caveats: Compared with tumor, uninvolved adjacent lung displayed greater T cell clonality, ranking highest overall. Median detection of top 100 tumor clones in adjacent lung was around 60 clones. It remains possible that heterogeneity exists, since only one tumor region was sequenced.

This receptor was taken from a female donor of 60 years or more with stage II lung adenocarcinoma. The rearrangement joins TRBV29-1 to TRBJ1-4; D not resolved. The sequenced sample was peripheral blood mononuclear cells, obtained before any cancer treatment. The chain's CDR3 is CSVEGPSTNEKLFF. For the CDR3, the DNA is TGCAGCGTTGAAGGCCCCTCAACTAATGAAAAACTGTTTTTT.